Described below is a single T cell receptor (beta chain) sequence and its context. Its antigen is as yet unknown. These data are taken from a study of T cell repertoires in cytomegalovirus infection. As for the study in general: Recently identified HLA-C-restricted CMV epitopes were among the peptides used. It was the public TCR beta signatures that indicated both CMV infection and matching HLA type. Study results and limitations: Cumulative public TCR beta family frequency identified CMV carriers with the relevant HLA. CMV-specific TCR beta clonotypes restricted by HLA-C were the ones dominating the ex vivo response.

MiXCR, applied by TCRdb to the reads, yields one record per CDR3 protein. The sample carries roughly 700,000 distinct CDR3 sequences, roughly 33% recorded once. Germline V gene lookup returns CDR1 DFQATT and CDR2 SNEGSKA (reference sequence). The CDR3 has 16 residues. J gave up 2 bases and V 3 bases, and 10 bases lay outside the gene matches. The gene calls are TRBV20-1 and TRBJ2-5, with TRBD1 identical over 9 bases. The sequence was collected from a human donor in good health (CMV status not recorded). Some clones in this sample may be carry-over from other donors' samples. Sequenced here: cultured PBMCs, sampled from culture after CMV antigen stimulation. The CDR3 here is CSARTLDRGIQETQYF. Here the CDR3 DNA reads TGCAGTGCTAGGACCCTTGACAGGGGGATACAAGAGACCCAGTACTTC.